This T cell receptor beta chain was documented in a study of graft-versus-host responses after intestinal transplantation. Study in general: Transplants given to recipients were multivisceral, liver-intestinal, or isolated intestinal. Recipients were all induced with anti-thymocyte globulin, then given tacrolimus and steroids for two to three years.

Measured with immunoSEQ multiplex PCR; TCRdb has only the in-frame clones, and not every one. The data show about 36,000 clones, with 94% seen just once and over 0.2% held by the top ten. Worth noting for this clone: Its antigen is as yet unknown.

V lost 2 bases and J lost 0, with 11 bases in between. The CDR3 is made up of 15 amino acids. Germline V gene sequence: CDR1 SGHVS, CDR2 FQNEAQ. Study conclusions and caveats: Peak circulating GvH clone levels tracked with early post-transplant HvG declines. Graft-donor T cell macrochimerism in patients accompanied high graft-versus-host to host-versus-graft clonal ratios in allografts.

This receptor was taken from a human donor who was the organ donor for an intestinal transplant. V is TRBV7-8 and J is TRBJ2-7; D might be TRBD1 (6 bases). Sequenced material: unstimulated CD4+ T cells sorted from spleen or lymph node cells, taken before transplant. For the CDR3, the DNA is TGTGCCAGCAGCTTACAGGGGAGAATCTCCTACGAGCAGTACTTC. This gives the protein CASSLQGRISYEQYF. The whole variable domain, remainder taken from reference TRBV7-8 and TRBJ2-7, is GAGVSQSPRYKVAKRGQDVALRCDPISGHVSLFWYQQALGQGPEFLTYFQNEAQLDKSGLPSDRFFAERPEGSVSTLKIQRTQQEDSAVYLCASSLQGRISYEQYFGPGTRLTVT.